This T cell receptor (beta chain) was retrieved from a study of T-cell memory formation after mild COVID-19. At the level of the study: Most TCR clusters belonged to a single donor. Findings and limits, study-wide: Contracting clones localized mainly to CM and EM when CD4+ and mainly to EMRA when CD8+. Prior to infection, memory already included some responding clones, suggesting cross-reactive memory joined. Clones contracting across day 15 to 85 had a balanced CD4/CD8 profile; later expanding clones leaned CD4+.

As regards this clonotype: Its cognate antigen is unknown.

The CDR3 consists of 12 residues. In germline, CDR1 is SGHRS, CDR2 YFSETQ. The V and J ends lost 4 bases and 5 bases respectively, with 9 bases between them. TCRdb ran MiXCR on the 5' RACE reads and lists one entry per CDR3 protein. The sample has under 150,000 distinct CDR3 sequences, roughly 15% seen once. The sequence derives from an adult woman who had mild COVID-19 (a few samples of this study predate the infection). Cell type and time point are not known. Sequenced sample: PBMCs or a T cell subset sorted from them (not recorded which). This chain uses TRBV5-1 with TRBJ2-5; no definite D call. CDR3 sequence reads: CASSRAQETQYF. The CDR3 coding sequence is TGCGCCAGCAGCCGAGCCCAGGAGACCCAGTACTTC.